The entry below describes one T cell receptor (beta chain). Its antigen is still unknown. These data belong to a study of cytomegalovirus exposure and HLA in healthy donors. Study observations and caveats: TCR sequences were mostly rare, though some public TCRs occurred in many donors. For most TCR beta V segments, an earlier analysis put the productive rate at about 87% or about 30% of the time.

PCR involved 60 Vbeta and 13 Jbeta primers. The table came from immunoSEQ multiplex PCR; TCRdb's copy has only in-frame clones and leaves some out. This sample carries just under 250,000 clones, 82% of them seen once, and the ten largest clones take around 5.7%. Nominally healthy donors were sampled, though unrecorded immune exposures were likely. Sequenced: PBMCs. The clonotype originates from a woman between 35 and 50 years old in good health and CMV-seropositive.

The CDR3 protein is CASSISSGSAGNEQFF. The CDR3 DNA reads TGTGCCAGTAGTATTTCCAGCGGATCCGCTGGAAATGAGCAGTTCTTC. J is TRBJ2-1 and V is TRBV19, with a tentative D call TRBD2 (5 bases). The germline CDR1 and CDR2 sequences are LNHDA and SQIVND (reference sequence). The CDR3 length is 16 residues. The ends were cut back, 3 bases at V and 7 bases at J, with 19 bases in the middle. Together with reference TRBV19 and TRBJ2-1, the CDR3 gives the full variable domain: DGGITQSPKYLFRKEGQNVTLSCEQNLNHDAMYWYRQDPGQGLRLIYYSQIVNDFQKGDIAEGYSVSREKKESFPLTVTSAQKNPTAFYLCASSISSGSAGNEQFFGPGTRLTVL.